Sequencing of this TCR beta chain was carried out in a study of blood T cell repertoires in COVID-19 (dated by TCRdb to the early 2020s). Notes on the research overall: Samples covering the acute and convalescent phases of COVID-19 were provided by collaborators in the United States, Italy and Spain. The prospective study material was composed of cDNA or gDNA derived from T cells, B-cell-depleted T cells, or PBMCs. Subjects who had been exposed to COVID-19, were actively infected with it, or had recovered from it provided the deeply sampled blood TCRbeta repertoires that made up the dataset. The repertoires were made available in a free public database intended to serve as a resource for research on the immune response to SARS-CoV-2. Samples came from the ongoing ImmuneRACE study (first 160 participants) plus 1,254 subjects from 6 global collaborators. The sample metadata nearly always contained a de-identified subject ID, COVID-19 status, age in years and sex. HLA class I and class II types, where available, came from metadata supplied by the sample provider rather than from assay-based typing. The paper's findings and limits, for the study overall: Clinical and demographic metadata were provided uncurated, with the amount varying by source and participant.

V was cut back by 0 bases and J by 4 bases, leaving a gap of 12 bases between them. The germline V gene (reference sequence) supplies CDR1 MNHNY and CDR2 SVGAGI. From the cysteine up to the phenylalanine, the CDR3 has a length of 16 residues. Of all the DNA, just the CDR3 is kept, 48 bases in frame from base 1. The immunoSEQ Assay, a bias-controlled multiplex PCR, was used to amplify TCRbeta CDR3 regions from genomic DNA. The published analysis was carried out like this. The number of nucleated cells in each sample was estimated by amplification of reference gene primers within the assay. Sequence reads were collapsed and filtered to measure the absolute abundance of every unique TCRbeta CDR3 rearrangement. Productive Simpson clonality was computed per sample as the square root of Simpson's diversity index over productive rearrangements. This immuneACCESS table, as held by TCRdb, lists in-frame sequences with V and J called but not all clones. Of the missing ones, under half trace to an unresolved V gene in checked studies; the others have no known cause. V and J calls and clone size are copied from that table; D and trimming were computed from the DNA. The sample table lists 270,000 or so clones, around 85% of them with a count of one. The ten largest clones represent roughly 1.5% of the sample.

Worth noting for this clone: Which antigen it targets is not known. Per-base qualities were not stored, and no clone one base away is much larger.

One collaborating source in Seattle enrolled patients during active infection and followed them longitudinally through the course of disease. Whole blood was collected in K2EDTA tubes by collaborating institutions according to the institutions' own protocols. Collaborator samples were shipped for TCRbeta analysis as frozen whole blood, isolated PBMCs, or DNA extracted from either sample type. Rearrangement joined TRBV6-6 to TRBJ2-2; the D gene is perhaps TRBD1, on 6 matching bases. This receptor was identified in a human donor with COVID-19, enrolled during active disease. The donor label of this sample is uncertain. Source material: peripheral blood. The CDR3 is CASSYSRQGTTGELFF. The DNA reads TGTGCCAGCAGTTACTCGAGGCAGGGGACCACCGGGGAGCTGTTTTTT.